Sequencing of this TCR beta chain was carried out in a study of blood T cell repertoires in COVID-19. In the study overall: Samples came from the United States, Italy and Spain, spanning acute and convalescent COVID-19.

The CDR3 loop spans 15 amino acids. Trimming pared 5 bases from V and 5 bases from J, leaving 18 bases between. Germline-derived CDR1 and CDR2 are SGHTA and FQGNSA. This clone was picked up one time. Authors' processing steps: Reference gene primer amplification in the assay estimated nucleated cell counts. The protocol was immunoSEQ multiplex PCR, while the TCRdb copy is restricted to in-frame clones and leaves out a portion. V, J and clone size are those of that table, while D and trimming were read from the DNA. Here the sample spans about 160,000 clones, around 80% being singletons. Sequencing input: peripheral blood. The V call is TRBV7-2, the J call TRBJ2-5; a weak D match, TRBD1 (5 bases). The receptor was isolated from a woman older than 75 with acute or convalescent COVID-19. For the CDR3, the DNA is TGTGCCAGCAGCCCAGGCTGGGGCTTCGGGGAGACCCAGTACTTC. This sequence encodes CASSPGWGFGETQYF. The complete variable domain, with remaining parts taken from reference TRBV7-2 and TRBJ2-5, reads GAGVSQSPSNKVTEKGKDVELRCDPISGHTALYWYRQSLGQGLEFLIYFQGNSAPDKSGLPSDRFSAERTGGSVSTLTIQRTQQEDSAVYLCASSPGWGFGETQYFGPGTRLLVL.